This passage covers 6 T cell receptor beta chains from one sample sequenced in a study of cytomegalovirus exposure and HLA in healthy donors (dated by TCRdb to 2016 to 2017). Preparation of the library involved the immunoSEQ multiplex PCR assay. For the multiplex PCR, a mixture combining 60 forward primers for TCR Vbeta segments and 13 reverse primers for TCR Jbeta segments was used. TCRdb stores this immuneACCESS table with in-frame sequences only. Part of the clones is absent; in the studies checked, under half of the shortfall reflects unresolved V genes, and no reason is known for the rest. The sample contains some 140,000 clones, about three quarters of them found a single time. About 2% of the sample comes from the top ten. Sequences were obtained from PBMCs. These receptors were obtained from a female donor in good health and CMV-seropositive.

This clone was counted once. An end of the junction differs from the germline gene, which may be a read error. The chain uses TRBV7-9 and TRBJ2-3, with TRBD2 matching over 11 bases. This CDR3 has 18 residues. Germline lookup yields CDR1 SEHNR and CDR2 FQNEAQ (reference sequence). CDR3 region: CSSSLVAGGSMNTDTQYF. The CDR3 DNA reads as TGTTCCAGCAGCTTAGTAGCGGGGGGGAGTATGAACACAGATACGCAGTATTTT.

The rearrangement uses TRBV5-1 and TRBJ2-5; D perhaps matches TRBD2 (5 bases). With 0 bases removed from V and 5 bases from J, the gap between germline ends came to 11 bases. This CDR3 spans 14 amino acids. Germline CDR1 is SGHRS and CDR2 is YFSETQ. CDR3 bases: TGCGCCAGCAGCTTGGAGAGGGCCGGGGAGACCCAGTACTTC. This sequence encodes CASSLERAGETQYF.

The chain links TRBV5-1 to TRBJ1-5, with 8 bases that match TRBD1. CDR3 length: 17 amino acids. Per the germline V gene, CDR1 is SGHRS and CDR2 is YFSETQ. The V and J ends lost 0 bases and 1 base, in that order; junction bases with no gene match: 6. The CDR3 protein is CASSLGPQGASNQPQHF. The DNA for the CDR3 is TGCGCCAGCAGCTTGGGGCCGCAGGGGGCCAGCAATCAGCCCCAGCATTTT.

The genes are TRBV6-5 and TRBJ1-1, with TRBD1 identical over 9 bases. Trimming cost V 2 bases and J 6 bases; bases outside gene matches: 7. Germline assignment: CDR1 MNHEY and CDR2 SVGAGI. This CDR3 region has 15 residues. The CDR3: CASSYGQGPEAEAFF. The DNA of the CDR3 is TGTGCCAGCAGTTACGGACAGGGGCCCGAGGCTGAAGCTTTCTTT.

This chain links TRBV9 with TRBJ1-4; D is undetermined. The germline V gene encodes CDR1 SGDLS and CDR2 YYNGEE. This CDR3 spans 16 amino acids. The V end lost 1 base, the J end lost 0 bases, and 10 bases lay between the germline ends. In nucleotides, the CDR3 is TGTGCCAGCAGCGTAAACGCGCAAACAACTAATGAAAAACTGTTTTTT. Its protein product is CASSVNAQTTNEKLFF.

This chain links TRBV28 with TRBJ1-5; 8 positions match TRBD1. This CDR3 has 15 amino acids. Looked up from germline, CDR1 is MDHEN and CDR2 is SYDVKM. V gave up 5 bases and J gave up 0 bases; unmatched junction bases: 3. CDR3 bases: TGTGCCAGCAGTCCAGGGGGCCCTAGCAATCAGCCCCAGCATTTT. This gives the protein CASSPGGPSNQPQHF.